The T cell receptor beta chain described here comes from a study of chronic HIV infection and antiretroviral therapy. The V gene's germline CDR1 is LNHDA and CDR2 SQIVND (reference sequence). CDR3 length equals 16 residues. V was pared by 0 bases and J by 6 bases, with 8 bases of the junction left unmatched. TCRdb redid the calling of the 5' RACE reads with MiXCR, one entry per CDR3 protein. This sample yields around 30,000 distinct CDR3 sequences, of which around 8.6% are seen a single time; more than 2% belongs to the top ten. The rearrangement links TRBV19 to TRBJ1-5; 7 positions match TRBD1. This TCR was sampled from an adult who had HIV and had not received antiretroviral therapy, or was an uninfected healthy control (not recorded which). Sequenced: peripheral blood. CDR3 sequence reads: CASSIDQDRAGQPQHF. In DNA, the CDR3 is TGTGCCAGTAGTATAGATCAAGACAGGGCAGGTCAGCCCCAGCATTTT.